These T cell receptor beta chains were read from a single sample in a study of blood T cell repertoires in COVID-19. Repertoires were generated with immunoSEQ multiplex PCR, while TCRdb's copy carries only in-frame clones and drops some. The sample holds roughly 300,000 clones; more than 75% are singletons and the top ten take approximately 1.6%. Input material: peripheral blood. These receptors were taken from a middle-aged woman who had recovered from COVID-19. Both conserved end residues are part of each CDR3. Fields, in order: J gene, D gene, V gene, clone size, CDR3 DNA, CDR3 protein. A D gene is named only where the DNA matches it firmly. Only part of the rows carry a size: once, few, many, or a class if the clone is expanded.

>TRBJ1-1|NA|TRBV7-9|NA
TGTGCCAGCAGCTTAGCGTATATAGGGGGGAACACTGAAGCTTTCTTT
CASSLAYIGGNTEAFF
>TRBJ1-1|NA|TRBV10-2|NA
TGCGCCAGCAACGGGGGGCTTGTGGTAGAGACTGAAGCTTTCTTT
CASNGGLVVETEAFF
>TRBJ2-3|TRBD2|TRBV5-1|NA
TGCGCCAGCAGCCTACCGACTAGCGGTAGCACAGATACGCAGTATTTT
CASSLPTSGSTDTQYF
>TRBJ1-2|TRBD1|TRBV14|NA
TGTGCCAGCAGCCAGGGACAGAACTATGGCTACACCTTC
CASSQGQNYGYTF
>TRBJ1-1|NA|TRBV5-1|NA
TGCGCCAGCAGTAGGTGGGGGGAGACTGAAGCTTTCTTT
CASSRWGETEAFF
>TRBJ1-2|NA|TRBV28|once
TGTGCCAGCAGTTTAATCGGGGATTCTAACTATGGCTACACCTTC
CASSLIGDSNYGYTF
>TRBJ2-2|TRBD1|TRBV2|few
TGTGCCAGCGGGACAGCGAACACCGGGGAGCTGTTTTTT
CASGTANTGELFF
>TRBJ2-1|TRBD2|TRBV4-3|NA
TGCGCCAGCAGCCAATCCGGGCTAGCGGGGGCGAATGAGCAGTTCTTC
CASSQSGLAGANEQFF
>TRBJ1-2|NA|TRBV10-3|NA
TGTGCCATCTCGAGCAGGGACATGGATGGCTACACCTTC
CAISSRDMDGYTF
>TRBJ2-2|NA|TRBV5-1|NA
TGCGCCAGCAGCCCGGGACATCGGAGGAACGGGGAGCTGTTTTTT
CASSPGHRRNGELFF
>TRBJ1-1|TRBD1|TRBV12-3/TRBV12-4|NA
TGTGCCAGCAGGCTGATCCCGGGACAGAAAGCTTTCTTT
CASRLIPGQKAFF
>TRBJ2-7|NA|TRBV28|NA
TGTGCCAGCAGTTTGCCCCGGGAGACACGGTACTACGAGCAGTACTTC
CASSLPRETRYYEQYF
>TRBJ2-7|NA|TRBV18|NA
TGTGCCAGCTCACCGACGACAGACACCTACGAGCAGTACTTC
CASSPTTDTYEQYF
>TRBJ1-5|NA|TRBV2|NA
TGTGCCAGCAGGTACTATCCGGACAGTCCGGCTCAGCCCCAGCATTTT
CASRYYPDSPAQPQHF
>TRBJ2-3|TRBD1|TRBV5-1|NA
TGCGCCAGCAGCTTCCGGGACAGGGTTGGCGCAGATACGCAGTATTTT
CASSFRDRVGADTQYF
>TRBJ2-7|TRBD2|TRBV19|NA
TGTGCCAGTAGTATATCAGCGGGGGTAAACTACGAGCAGTACTTC
CASSISAGVNYEQYF
>TRBJ2-1|NA|TRBV5-4|NA
TGTGCCAGCAGCTCCTCTCAGGGACTCCTGCAGTTCTTC
CASSSSQGLLQFF
>TRBJ1-1|TRBD1|TRBV9|once
TGTGCCAGCAGCTTGGGGACAGGGGGCACTGAAGCTTTCTTT
CASSLGTGGTEAFF
>TRBJ1-2|TRBD1|TRBV7-9|NA
TGTGCCAGCAGCCCCCGGTCGGACAGGAGGCCGTATGGCTACACCTTC
CASSPRSDRRPYGYTF
>TRBJ2-1|TRBD2|TRBV14|NA
TGTGCCAGCAGCCTTGGACTAGCGGGGGGGAATGAGCAGTTCTTC
CASSLGLAGGNEQFF
>TRBJ1-5|TRBD1|TRBV6-1|NA
TGTGCCAGCAGTGAAACGGGACAGGGTCAGCCCCAGCATTTT
CASSETGQGQPQHF
>TRBJ1-1|NA|TRBV19|NA
TGTGCCAGTCATTCCAGGGGCTACATGAACACTGAAGCTTTCTTT
CASHSRGYMNTEAFF
>TRBJ2-5|TRBD2|TRBV5-6|NA
TGTGCCAGCAGCTTTCAACTAGCGGGGGAGTGGGAGACCCAGTACTTC
CASSFQLAGEWETQYF